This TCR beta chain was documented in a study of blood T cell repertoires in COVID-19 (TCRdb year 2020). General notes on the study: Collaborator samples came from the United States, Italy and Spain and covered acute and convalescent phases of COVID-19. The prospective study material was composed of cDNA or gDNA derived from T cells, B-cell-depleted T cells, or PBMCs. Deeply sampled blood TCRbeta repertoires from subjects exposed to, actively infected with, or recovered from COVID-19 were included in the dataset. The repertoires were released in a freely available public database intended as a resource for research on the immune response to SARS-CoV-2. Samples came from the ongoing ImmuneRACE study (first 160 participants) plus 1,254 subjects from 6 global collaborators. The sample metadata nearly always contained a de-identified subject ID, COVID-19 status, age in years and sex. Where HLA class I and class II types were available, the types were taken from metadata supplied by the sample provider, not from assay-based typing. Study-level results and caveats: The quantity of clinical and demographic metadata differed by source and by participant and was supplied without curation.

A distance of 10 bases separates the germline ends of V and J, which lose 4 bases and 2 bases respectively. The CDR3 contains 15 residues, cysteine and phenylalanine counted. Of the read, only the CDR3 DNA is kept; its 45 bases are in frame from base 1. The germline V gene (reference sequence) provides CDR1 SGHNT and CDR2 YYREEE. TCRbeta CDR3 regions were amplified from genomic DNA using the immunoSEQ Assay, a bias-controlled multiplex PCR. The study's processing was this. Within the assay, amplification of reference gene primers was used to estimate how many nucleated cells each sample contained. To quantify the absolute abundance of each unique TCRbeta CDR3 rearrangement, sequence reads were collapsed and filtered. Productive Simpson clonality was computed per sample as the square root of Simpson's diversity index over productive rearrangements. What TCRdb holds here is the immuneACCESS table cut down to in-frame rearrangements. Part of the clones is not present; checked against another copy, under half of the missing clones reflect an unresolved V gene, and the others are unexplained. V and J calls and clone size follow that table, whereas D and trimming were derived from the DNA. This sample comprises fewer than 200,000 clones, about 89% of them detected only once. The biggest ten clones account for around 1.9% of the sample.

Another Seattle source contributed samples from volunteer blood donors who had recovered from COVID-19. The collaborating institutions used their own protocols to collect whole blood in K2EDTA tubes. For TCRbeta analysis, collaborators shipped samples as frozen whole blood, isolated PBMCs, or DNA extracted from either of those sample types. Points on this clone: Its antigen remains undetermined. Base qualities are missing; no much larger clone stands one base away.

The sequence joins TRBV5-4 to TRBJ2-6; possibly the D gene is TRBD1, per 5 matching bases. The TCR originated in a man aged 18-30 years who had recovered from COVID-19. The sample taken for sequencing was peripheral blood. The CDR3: CASSLGETGANVLTF. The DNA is TGTGCCAGCAGCCTAGGGGAAACTGGGGCCAACGTCCTGACTTTC.